These T cell receptor beta chains were read from a single sample in a study of long-term antiretroviral therapy in people with HIV. Libraries were prepared by immunoSEQ multiplex PCR; TCRdb keeps only in-frame clonotypes and omits some of them. Among roughly 19,000 clones, 65% to 85% were seen once, and the ten largest hold roughly 18%. Material: unsorted PBMCs, obtained 0.6 years after starting antiretroviral therapy. Every receptor here comes from a woman younger than 30 with HIV. The CDR3 runs from the conserved cysteine through the conserved F or W. A D gene is named only where the DNA matches it firmly. Some rows have no size entry. The others give once, few or many, or a class for an expanded clone.

clone_size	j_call	d_call	v_call	cdr3_nt	cdr3_aa
NA	TRBJ2-5	NA	TRBV7-7	TGTGCTAGCAGTCGATTAAGCGTACAAGAGACCCAGTACTTC	CASSRLSVQETQYF
NA	TRBJ2-7	NA	TRBV10-3	TGTGCCATCAGTGAACAGGGAGGCGAGCAGTACTTC	CAISEQGGEQYF
NA	TRBJ2-7	NA	TRBV7-8	TGTGCCAGCAGCGCGTACCCCGAGCTCGAGCAGTACTTC	CASSAYPELEQYF
NA	TRBJ2-7	NA	TRBV5-1	TGCGCCAGCAGCTTGGAGGGGCGGGAGCAGTACTTC	CASSLEGREQYF
NA	TRBJ1-3	NA	TRBV5-1	TGCGCCAGCAGGCCGGGACGGGAAATGTACTCTGGAAACACCATATATTTT	CASRPGREMYSGNTIYF
few	TRBJ2-1	NA	TRBV27	TGTGCCAGCCGGACGGGGGCGGTCAATGAGCAGTTCTTC	CASRTGAVNEQFF
NA	TRBJ1-1	NA	TRBV5-1	TGCGCCAGCAGCCCCAACCCAGAGTTGAAGACTGAAGCTTTCTTT	CASSPNPELKTEAFF
NA	TRBJ1-1	NA	TRBV14	TGTGCCAGCAGCCAAGTCGAAGGGACTGAAGCTTTCTTT	CASSQVEGTEAFF
NA	TRBJ2-5	NA	TRBV15	TGTGCCACCAGCGGGAGGACCGATGGGGAGACCCAGTACTTC	CATSGRTDGETQYF
NA	TRBJ2-1	NA	TRBV7-9	TGTGCCAGCAGCTTTTATTCCAGCCCCGGGGATGAGCAGTTCTTC	CASSFYSSPGDEQFF
NA	TRBJ2-5	TRBD2	TRBV9	TGTGCCAGCAGCGAGACTAGCGGGGGAGAGACCCAGTACTTC	CASSETSGGETQYF
few	TRBJ1-5	NA	TRBV27	TGTGCCAGCAGTTTATCGATAGGGGGGCAGCCCCAGCATTTT	CASSLSIGGQPQHF
NA	TRBJ2-1	TRBD1	TRBV11-3	TGTGCCAGCAGCGACCAAAACAGGGGGATCGGTGAGCAGTTCTTC	CASSDQNRGIGEQFF
NA	TRBJ2-6	NA	TRBV18	TGTGCCAGCTCACCACCTGGGGCCAACGTCCTGACTTTC	CASSPPGANVLTF
NA	TRBJ1-3	NA	TRBV25-1	TGTGCCGTCCCAGTGGGCGGATCTGAATACTCTGGAAACACCATATATTTT	CAVPVGGSEYSGNTIYF
NA	TRBJ2-2	NA	TRBV19	TGTGCCGGTAATCTAGTGAACACCGGGGAGCTGTTTTTT	CAGNLVNTGELFF
once	TRBJ1-5	NA	TRBV30	TGTGCCTGTCGACAGGACCAACAGGAGCCCCAGCATTTT	CACRQDQQEPQHF
NA	TRBJ1-1	TRBD1	TRBV29-1	TGCAGCGTTGAGCAGGGGGCAGCCGAAGCTTTCTTT	CSVEQGAAEAFF
NA	TRBJ1-2	TRBD1	TRBV2	TGTGCCAGCAGTCTTGAGGGGGCGCTGGGCTACACCTTC	CASSLEGALGYTF
once	TRBJ1-5	NA	TRBV9	TGTGCCAGCAGGATACCCCAATCGGGGGGGGCCGGTACCCAGCCCCAGCATTTT	CASRIPQSGGAGTQPQHF
once	TRBJ2-7	NA	TRBV6-1	TGTGCCAGCAGTGAAAGGGCCGGGGTCGAGGGTTACGAGCAGTACTTC	CASSERAGVEGYEQYF
NA	TRBJ1-4	TRBD1	TRBV28	TGTGCCAGCAGACCGGACAGGCCGAAACTGTTTTTT	CASRPDRPKLFF
NA	TRBJ1-3	NA	TRBV7-9	TGTGCCAGCAGCTATAACCTCGGGAACACCATATATTTT	CASSYNLGNTIYF
few	TRBJ1-1	TRBD1	TRBV5-4	TGTGCCAGCCTTGATTGGGGACAGAGGGCTTTCTTT	CASLDWGQRAFF
NA	TRBJ1-1	NA	TRBV11-3	TGTGCCAGCAGCTTAGCACATCGAGCGGACACTGAAGCTTTCTTT	CASSLAHRADTEAFF
NA	TRBJ2-7	NA	TRBV9	TGTGCCAGCAGCGTAGCGGCCCTCGGCTACGAGCAGTACTTC	CASSVAALGYEQYF
NA	TRBJ2-3	TRBD2	TRBV7-9	TGTGCCAGCAGCCTGGGACTAGCAGCTGGAGATACGCAGTATTTT	CASSLGLAAGDTQYF
NA	TRBJ2-2	NA	TRBV30	TGTGCCTGGAGTCTAGACGGCACCGGGGAGCTGTTTTTT	CAWSLDGTGELFF
NA	TRBJ1-2	NA	TRBV7-9	TGTGCCAGCAGCTTAGGCGGGGACCTGGACTATGGCTACACCTTC	CASSLGGDLDYGYTF
NA	TRBJ1-2	NA	TRBV7-8	TGTGCCAGCAGCCCGGACAGCTATGGCTACACCTTC	CASSPDSYGYTF
NA	TRBJ2-7	TRBD2	TRBV27	TGTGCCAGCAGTTTATCGTGGGGGGGAGGCTACGAGCAGTACTTC	CASSLSWGGGYEQYF
NA	TRBJ2-1	TRBD2	TRBV7-3	TGTGCCAGCAGCTCTCTGGGGCTAGCGGGGGGTCGCAATGAGCAGTTCTTC	CASSSLGLAGGRNEQFF
NA	TRBJ2-3	TRBD1	TRBV27	TGTGCCAGCGGGGGACAGGTGGCAGATACGCAGTATTTT	CASGGQVADTQYF
medium-sized	TRBJ1-1	NA	TRBV7-9	TGTGCCAGCAGCTTAAGGACAGAGAACAAAGACATGAACACTGAAGCTTTCTTT	CASSLRTENKDMNTEAFF
NA	TRBJ2-7	TRBD1	TRBV19	TGTGCCAGTAGTATTGACAGGGGGAATTCCTACGAGCAGTACTTC	CASSIDRGNSYEQYF
NA	TRBJ1-1	TRBD1	TRBV7-9	TGTGCCAGCAGCCCGGCGGACAGGGAAGCTTTCTTT	CASSPADREAFF
NA	TRBJ2-1	NA	TRBV6-5	TGTGCCAGCAGTTACGTGTCTCTGGGGGATGAGCAGTTCTTC	CASSYVSLGDEQFF
few	TRBJ1-5	NA	TRBV19	TGTGCCAGTAGTGGAGGACAGCATAGCAATCAGCCCCAGCATTTT	CASSGGQHSNQPQHF
NA	TRBJ1-1	NA	TRBV7-3	TGTGCCAGCAGCTTAGCCACGAACACTGAAGCTTTCTTT	CASSLATNTEAFF